The 31 T cell receptor beta chains listed next were all sequenced from one sample in a study of glioma-infiltrating T cells. Amplification of TCR alpha and beta CDR3 regions from RNA used iRepertoire nested multiplex PCR. Using its own MiXCR run on the multiplex PCR reads, TCRdb lists one record per CDR3 protein. This table holds about 44,000 distinct CDR3 sequences, 20% to 25% found once. The source material was glioma tissue, nonneoplastic brain tissue, or PBMCs (not recorded which). These TCRs come from a human donor with low-grade glioma or glioblastoma, undergoing nonglioma brain surgery, or in good health (not recorded which).

This clonotype was picked up many times. The chain couples TRBV12-3 or TRBV12-4 to TRBJ2-3; D is unresolved. The V gene lost 5 bases and the J gene lost 5 bases, with 8 bases spanning the gap. This CDR3 contains 12 residues. Written as DNA, the CDR3 is TGTGCCAGCAGTCCCAACCGAGATACGCAGTATTTT. Protein: CASSPNRDTQYF.

This clonotype was observed a handful of times. V usage is TRBV19 and J usage is TRBJ1-1; TRBD1 is a possible D gene (5 bases). The CDR3 contains 17 residues. Looked up from germline, CDR1 is LNHDA and CDR2 is SQIVND (reference sequence). Trimming stripped 5 bases from V and 1 base from J, with 20 bases between. This chain's CDR3 is CASSPYFPGASNTEAFF. The CDR3 DNA is TGTGCCAGTAGTCCCTATTTTCCCGGGGCCTCGAACACTGAAGCTTTCTTT.

This clonotype has at least ten counts. This chain links TRBV20-1 with TRBJ1-1; no firm D call. This CDR3 has 13 residues. Deletions cut 1 base from V and 1 base from J, with 7 bases between. Germline-derived CDR1 and CDR2 are DFQATT and SNEGSKA (reference sequence). The CDR3 nucleotides read TGCAGTGCTAGAGCCGAGGCGAACACTGAAGCTTTCTTT. This gives the protein CSARAEANTEAFF.

This clonotype was counted at least ten times. The CDR3 sequence is CSARREYEQYF. CDR3 coding DNA: TGCAGTGCTAGAAGGGAGTACGAGCAGTACTTC. The genes are TRBV20-1 and TRBJ2-7; possible D gene TRBD2, 5 bases. V lost 2 bases, J lost 4 bases, and 6 bases lay in between. This CDR3 region has 11 residues. Germline V CDR1 and CDR2: DFQATT, SNEGSKA (reference sequence).

This chain uses TRBV7-9 with TRBJ2-7, with 11 nucleotides matching TRBD1. This CDR3 is built from 18 residues. Per germline, CDR1 SEHNR and CDR2 FQNEAQ (reference sequence). J was trimmed by 5 bases and V by 5 bases; bases with no gene match: 17. CDR3 in DNA: TGTGCCAGCAGCCACTCGTCTCCGGGACAGGGGGTTTTAGACGAGCAGTACTTC. Residues: CASSHSSPGQGVLDEQYF.

In its sample, this clonotype was seen many times. This chain uses TRBV28 with TRBJ2-1; D is perhaps TRBD1 (5 bases). Germline CDR1 reads MDHEN; CDR2 reads SYDVKM. The V and J ends lost 1 base and 10 bases respectively, with 17 bases between them. The CDR3 extends over 15 amino acids. CDR3 residues: CASSLSRTPISEQFF. CDR3 sequence (DNA): TGTGCCAGCAGTTTATCTCGGACACCGATTTCGGAGCAGTTCTTC.

The CDR3 loop reads CASSDHVGPTDTQYF. The CDR3 coding sequence is TGTGCCAGCAGTGATCACGTGGGACCCACAGATACGCAGTATTTT. The J gene is TRBJ2-3, the V gene TRBV2; D tentatively reads TRBD1 or TRBD2 (5 bases each). V lost 3 bases, J lost 2 bases, and 12 bases lay in between. The CDR3 extends over 15 amino acids. Germline V CDR1 and CDR2: SNHLY, FYNNEI.

In this sample, this clonotype turned up many times. The rearrangement uses TRBV20-1 and TRBJ1-1; D gene ambiguous. Germline V gene sequence: CDR1 DFQATT, CDR2 SNEGSKA (reference sequence). V was cut by 5 bases and J by 2 bases, with 9 bases left in between. The CDR3 spans 12 residues. CDR3 bases: TGCAGTGCTTCTTCAGAAAACACTGAAGCTTTCTTT. Translating gives CSASSENTEAFF.

This clonotype was observed many times. V usage is TRBV4-2 and J usage is TRBJ1-2, with 8 bases matching TRBD1. The germline CDR1 and CDR2 sequences are LGHNA and YNFKEQ. This CDR3 region has 16 residues. Trimming took 6 bases from V and 4 from J; bases not matched to a gene: 13. This CDR3 reads CASRRNPGQASYGYTF. The CDR3, as DNA: TGTGCCAGCAGGAGAAACCCGGGACAGGCCAGCTATGGCTACACCTTC.

By its share, this clonotype is medium-sized. V and J are TRBV27 and TRBJ2-5; 12 nucleotides match TRBD2. V lost 5 bases to trimming and J lost 2 bases; unmatched junction nucleotides: 3. CDR3 length equals 15 residues. Germline CDR1 is MNHEY and CDR2 is SMNVEV (reference sequence). DNA for the CDR3: TGTGCCAGCAGTGCCGGACTAGCGGGACAAGAGACCCAGTACTTC. Translating it yields CASSAGLAGQETQYF.

This clonotype was seen ten or more times. The V gene is TRBV7-3, the J gene TRBJ2-1; 7 nucleotides line up with TRBD2. This CDR3 is built from 14 residues. The trim removed 6 bases at V and 5 bases at J, leaving 7 bases unmatched. Germline lookup yields CDR1 SGHTA and CDR2 FQGTGA. CDR3 sequence: CASSSRGSNNEQFF. CDR3 nucleotides: TGTGCCAGCAGTTCGCGGGGGAGCAACAATGAGCAGTTCTTC.

As concerns this clonotype: Sequence at one end of the junction differs from germline and may be a read error. The V and J genes are TRBV12-3 or TRBV12-4 and TRBJ2-1; D may be TRBD2 (6 bases). The CDR3 consists of 17 residues. The CDR3 protein is CARSLALRGSSYNEQFF. The CDR3 DNA reads as TGTGCCAGAAGTTTGGCCCTGCGGGGTAGCTCCTACAATGAGCAGTTCTTC.

This clonotype appeared many times. This chain links TRBV4-1 with TRBJ2-1; TRBD2 agrees at 7 bases. CDR3 size: 17 residues. Germline V CDR1 and CDR2: MGHRA, YSYEKL. Unmatched junction bases numbered 11, after V lost 1 base and J lost 5 bases. This chain's CDR3 is CASSQGGFGLGNNEQFF. The DNA for the CDR3 is TGCGCCAGCAGCCAAGGGGGCTTCGGACTAGGAAACAATGAGCAGTTCTTC.

On this clonotype: This may come from a read error, since a much larger clone is one base off. This chain joins TRBV29-1 and TRBJ2-1; D perhaps matches TRBD1 (5 bases). This CDR3 region has 14 residues. Trimming took 2 bases from V and 2 from J, leaving 10 bases between them. Per germline, CDR1 SQVTM and CDR2 ANQGSEA. As DNA, the CDR3 is TGCAGCGTTGAAAATCCCAGGGCCTACAATGAGCAGTTCTTC. It translates to CSVENPRAYNEQFF.

Many counts were recorded for this clonotype. The V gene is TRBV6-1, the J gene TRBJ1-3, with a tentative D call TRBD1 (5 bases). Trimming took off 7 bases at V and 0 bases at J, with 22 bases between the two ends. CDR3 length equals 18 residues. From germline, CDR1 is MNHNS and CDR2 SASEGT. This CDR3 reads CASNLGPGTYFSGNTIYF. In nucleotides, the CDR3 is TGTGCCAGCAACTTGGGGCCTGGCACTTACTTCTCTGGAAACACCATATATTTT.

This clonotype was seen repeatedly, ten times or more. The rearrangement links TRBV28 to TRBJ1-4; D remains unclear. This CDR3 contains 13 residues. Germline assignment: CDR1 MDHEN and CDR2 SYDVKM. Trimming left V 8 bases short and J 4 bases short, with 11 bases between. The CDR3 bases are TGTGCCAGCCTTGGACGGATTAATGAAAAACTGTTTTTT. Amino acids: CASLGRINEKLFF.

On this clonotype itself: A much larger clone differs from this one at a single base, so this may be a read error. This sequence joins TRBV6-1 and TRBJ2-7; D unresolved. Germline CDR1 and CDR2: MNHNS and SASEGT. Trimming pared 7 bases from V and 3 bases from J, leaving 10 bases between. CDR3 length: 12 residues. The CDR3 sequence is CASINPHYEQYF. For the CDR3, the DNA is TGTGCCAGCATTAATCCCCACTACGAGCAGTACTTC.

This clonotype has just a few counts. Just one base apart from a much larger clone, this may be a read error. The V and J genes are TRBV28 and TRBJ2-1; D remains ambiguous. V was clipped by 6 bases and J by 8 bases, with 11 bases between them. Germline V lookup: CDR1 MDHEN, CDR2 SYDVKM. This CDR3 is built from 12 residues. Here the CDR3 DNA reads TGTGCCAGCAGAGAGACTCGGCATGAGCAGTTCTTC. Its protein product is CASRETRHEQFF.

This clonotype was detected many times. The chain uses TRBV6-1 and TRBJ2-3, with TRBD2 matching 13 bases. The germline gives CDR1 MNHNS, CDR2 SASEGT. The CDR3 is 15 residues long. Trimming removed 6 bases from V and 5 bases from J; junction bases left unmatched: 5. The CDR3 DNA reads TGTGCCAGCAGCACTAGCGGGGGGGCCAAAGATACGCAGTATTTT. Its protein is CASSTSGGAKDTQYF.

A note on this clonotype: One end of the junction is discordant with germline, which a read error may explain. This chain connects TRBV15 to TRBJ2-5; D call uncertain. The germline CDR1 and CDR2 sequences are LNHNV and YYDKDF (reference sequence). The CDR3 has 12 residues. The CDR3 spells CATSGDLEIQYF. CDR3 bases: TGTGCCACCAGCGGAGATCTCGAGATCCAGTACTTC.

This clonotype was counted ten times or more. V and J are TRBV14 and TRBJ1-1; D gene uncertain. CDR3 size: 13 residues. Germline V gene data show CDR1 as SGHDN and CDR2 as FVKESK. V was trimmed by 0 bases and J by 1 base, leaving 3 bases between them. This CDR3 is CASSQDQNTEAFF. CDR3 in DNA: TGTGCCAGCAGCCAAGATCAGAACACTGAAGCTTTCTTT.

In the case of this clonotype: Germline and junction disagree at one end, which may indicate a read error. This chain connects TRBV6-2 or TRBV6-3 to TRBJ2-1, with TRBD1 as a possible D gene (5 bases). The CDR3 covers 14 residues. CDR1 and CDR2 (germline): MNHEY, SVGEGT. CDR3: CASRYANRFNEQFF. In nucleotides, the CDR3 is TGTGCCAGCCGTTACGCTAACAGGTTCAATGAGCAGTTCTTC.

This clonotype appeared a single time. V and J are TRBV29-1 and TRBJ1-5, with TRBD1 as a possible D gene (5 bases). V lost 7 bases, J lost 3 bases, and 10 bases lay in between. The CDR3 is 12 amino acids. CDR1 SQVTM and CDR2 ANQGSEA come from the germline V gene. CDR3 amino acids: CSAGDYNQPQHF. Written as DNA, the CDR3 is TGCAGCGCGGGGGATTACAATCAGCCCCAGCATTTT.

By its share, this clonotype is medium-sized (0.01 to 0.1%). This chain connects TRBV28 to TRBJ1-5; no reliable D call. The V gene's germline CDR1 is MDHEN and CDR2 SYDVKM. With 6 bases removed from V and 8 bases from J, the gap between germline ends came to 14 bases. The CDR3 extends over 13 amino acids. Here the CDR3 reads CASRKWTTEPQHF. CDR3 DNA sequence: TGTGCCAGCAGAAAATGGACGACTGAGCCCCAGCATTTT.

In DNA, the CDR3 is TGCGCCAGCAGCAAGGGGACAGGGGGTAGCACAGATACGCAGTATTTT. Protein sequence: CASSKGTGGSTDTQYF. The V call is TRBV5-1, the J call TRBJ2-3; TRBD1 matches 11 bases. The CDR3 runs to 16 residues. Germline V gives CDR1 SGHRS, CDR2 YFSETQ. The trim removed 4 bases at V and 0 bases at J, leaving 4 bases unmatched.

Worth noting for this clonotype: This may be a read error, as it is one base from a much larger clone. The chain links TRBV9 to TRBJ2-3, with TRBD2 as a possible D gene (7 bases). The germline gives CDR1 SGDLS, CDR2 YYNGEE. The CDR3 spans 14 residues. Here the CDR3 DNA reads TGTGTCAGCAGCGTAGGGGGGGCCAGAGATACGCAGTATTTT. Its translation is CVSSVGGARDTQYF. The full variable domain, rest sourced from reference TRBV9 and TRBJ2-3, is DSGVTQTPKHLITATGQRVTLRCSPRSGDLSVYWYQQSLDQGLQFLIQYYNGEERAKGNILERFSAQQFPDLHSELNLSSLELGDSALYFCVSSVGGARDTQYFGPGTRLTVL.

This clonotype was counted at least ten times. The gene calls are TRBV7-6 and TRBJ2-3; D might be TRBD2 (6 bases). CDR1 and CDR2 (germline): SGHVS, FNYEAQ. V was shortened by 4 bases and J by 2 bases, with 13 bases between the two germline ends. The CDR3 sequence is 15 residues long. The CDR3 DNA reads as TGTGCCAGCAGCTCCCCCGCGGGGTACACAGATACGCAGTATTTT. Protein sequence: CASSSPAGYTDTQYF. Complete variable domain (other parts from reference TRBV7-6 and TRBJ2-3): GAGVSQSPRYKVTKRGQDVALRCDPISGHVSLYWYRQALGQGPEFLTYFNYEAQQDKSGLPNDRFSAERPEGSISTLTIQRTEQRDSAMYRCASSSPAGYTDTQYFGPGTRLTVL.

On this clonotype: A read error is possible here, since a much larger clone lies one base away. This chain uses TRBV2 with TRBJ2-5, with unresolved D. The CDR3 contains 14 residues. CDR1 SNHLY and CDR2 FYNNEI come from the germline V gene. The CDR3 protein is CASGKAANQGTQYF. As DNA, the CDR3 is TGTGCCAGCGGTAAGGCCGCTAACCAAGGGACCCAGTACTTC.

With respect to this clonotype: A clone one base away is much larger, so this may be a read error. The chain joins TRBV7-9 to TRBJ1-3, with no clear D. Trimming cost V 8 bases and J 0 bases, with 8 bases left between them. Germline lookup yields CDR1 SEHNR and CDR2 FQNEAQ (reference sequence). The CDR3 consists of 13 residues. As DNA, the CDR3 is TGTGCCAGCGGCTCAAACTCTGGAAACACCATATATTTT. Protein: CASGSNSGNTIYF.

The table lists this clonotype with many counts. This chain joins TRBV7-8 and TRBJ2-1; TRBD2 matches 8 bases. The CDR3 length is 14 residues. Germline-derived CDR1 and CDR2 are SGHVS and FQNEAQ. The junction had 6 bases not matched to a gene; V was cut back by 5 bases and J by 6 bases. The CDR3, as DNA: TGTGCCAGCAGCCAAGCGGGAGTCAGCAATGAGCAGTTCTTC. Translation gives CASSQAGVSNEQFF.

This clonotype was seen at least ten times. This sequence joins TRBV5-1 and TRBJ1-1, with D possibly matching TRBD1 (5 bases). There are 14 residues in the CDR3. Germline V CDR1 and CDR2: SGHRS, YFSETQ. V lost 0 bases and J 4 bases, leaving 10 bases between the germline ends. CDR3 amino acids: CASSLDGGFTEAFF. CDR3 in DNA: TGCGCCAGCAGCTTGGACGGGGGTTTCACTGAAGCTTTCTTT.